This T cell receptor (beta chain) was retrieved from a study of shared clonotypes between healthy human individuals. The CDR3 consists of 15 residues. The V gene end was trimmed by 5 bases and the J gene end by 2 bases; junction bases not matched to a gene: 6. Per germline, CDR1 MDHEN and CDR2 SYDVKM. There were only Caucasian adults among the donors, and all lived in Nashville, Tennessee. Generated by immunoSEQ multiplex PCR, the TCRdb table keeps only in-frame clones and is missing some. The sample lists under 600,000 clones; about three quarters were seen once. The chain has TRBV28 and TRBJ2-3, with TRBD2 matching 8 bases. This TCR came from a woman between 40 and 55 years old in good health. Some clones in this sample may be carry-over from other donors' samples. Sequences were obtained from PBMCs. The CDR3 sequence is CASSPSGRFTDTQYF. CDR3 bases: TGTGCCAGCAGTCCTAGCGGGCGGTTCACAGATACGCAGTATTTT.